This T cell receptor (beta chain) was recorded in a study of blood T cell repertoires in COVID-19. The repertoire was sequenced with immunoSEQ multiplex PCR; TCRdb's copy has only in-frame clones and lacks some. Of approximately 150,000 clones in the sample, 82% were seen once. V was trimmed by 0 bases and J by 1 base, leaving 8 bases between them. Germline-derived CDR1 and CDR2 are ENHRY and SYGVKD. The CDR3 loop spans 15 amino acids. The V gene is TRBV10-3, the J gene TRBJ2-3; no firm D call. The sequence came from a human donor with acute or convalescent COVID-19. The donor label of this sample is uncertain. Material for sequencing was peripheral blood. The CDR3 DNA reads TGTGCCATCAGTGAGTCTAGCTCTGGCACAGATACGCAGTATTTT. It codes for CAISESSSGTDTQYF.